This T cell receptor (beta chain) was documented in a study of T cells after yellow fever vaccination. Study-level points and caveats: Post-booster reappearance was seen for most primary-vaccination clones (just under 97% CD4, around 91% CD8).

TCRdb fed the 5' RACE reads into MiXCR, producing one record per CDR3 protein. The sample consists of fewer than 100,000 distinct CDR3 sequences, roughly 9% of them appearing once. Only a few counts were recorded for this clonotype. Germline V lookup: CDR1 MNHNS, CDR2 SASEGT. CDR3 length: 14 amino acids. The V end lost 8 bases, the J end lost 5 bases, and 15 bases lay between the germline ends. The sequence was obtained from a man aged 18 to 29 who received the YFV17D yellow fever vaccine. The sequenced sample was CD8+ T cells not binding an NS4B(214-222) dextramer, sorted from PBMCs, obtained more than 13 days after the first yellow fever vaccination. V usage is TRBV6-1 and J usage is TRBJ2-2, with D possibly TRBD1 on 6 matching bases. In DNA, the CDR3 is TGTGCCAGCGTAGGGGGTGGTGGGACCGGGGAGCTGTTTTTT. This gives the protein CASVGGGGTGELFF.